This TCR beta chain was recorded in a study of blood T cell repertoires in COVID-19 (dated by TCRdb to about 2020). Describing the broader study: Samples from collaborators originated in the United States, Italy and Spain and spanned both the acute and convalescent phases of COVID-19. The material from the prospective study consisted of cDNA or gDNA derived from T cells, B-cell-depleted T cells, or PBMCs. Deeply sampled blood TCRbeta repertoires from subjects exposed to, actively infected with, or recovered from COVID-19 were included in the dataset. The repertoires were released in a freely available public database intended as a resource for research on the immune response to SARS-CoV-2. Samples were obtained from the ongoing ImmuneRACE study (first 160 participants) and from 1,254 subjects provided by 6 global collaborators. The sample metadata nearly always contained a de-identified subject ID, COVID-19 status, age in years and sex. HLA class I and class II types, where available, came from metadata supplied by the sample provider rather than from assay-based typing. General findings and caveats noted by the study authors: The quantity of clinical and demographic metadata differed by source and by participant and was supplied without curation.

TCRbeta CDR3 regions were amplified from genomic DNA using the immunoSEQ Assay, a bias-controlled multiplex PCR. The paper's data handling went like this. The number of nucleated cells in each sample was estimated from the amplification of reference gene primers within the assay. To quantify the absolute abundance of each unique TCRbeta CDR3 rearrangement, sequence reads were collapsed and filtered. For each sample, productive Simpson clonality was calculated by taking the square root of Simpson's diversity index across productive rearrangements. Here the immuneACCESS table is served through TCRdb, limited to in-frame sequences with V and J called. Missing clones are a known gap in these copies; in checked studies unresolved V genes cover under half, and the rest lacks a known reason. D and trimming were read from the DNA, whereas the V and J calls and clone size are those reported in that table. In this sample the table shows 370,000 or so clones, around 87% of which occur a single time. 1% to 1.5% of the sample lies in the top ten.

Germline trimming amounts to 5 bases on V and 3 bases on J, with 2 as the count of junction bases outside the gene matches. The CDR3 numbers 14 residues from cysteine through phenylalanine. Of all the DNA, just the CDR3 is kept, 42 bases in frame from base 1. CDR1 ENHRY and CDR2 SYGVKD are derived from the germline V gene. Concerning this clone: Its antigen remains unidentified. Base qualities were left out, and no much larger clone turns up one base away.

Participants in the prospective study were enrolled through a virtual design, were aged roughly 18 to 100 years, and lived in roughly 25 United States geographic areas. Cohort assignment in the prospective study relied on participant-reported clinical history from a screening survey and a study questionnaire. For ImmuneRACE Cohort 3, a participant was defined as recovered based on two consecutive negative NP/OP PCR tests, clearance by a healthcare professional, or resolution of symptoms. In the prospective study, whole blood, serum and a nasopharyngeal or oropharyngeal swab were collected from each participant by mobile phlebotomists. Over a roughly 2-month period, participants in the prospective study had the option of providing additional blood draws and questionnaires. Before DNA extraction, blood samples from the prospective study were shipped at room temperature or frozen.

The sequence came from a man aged 25 to 45 who had recovered from COVID-19. The sample comprised PBMCs or T cells enriched from blood (not recorded which). Recombination joined TRBV10-3 with TRBJ2-5; TRBD2 matches 11 bases in the middle. The CDR3 protein is CAISLAGGEETQYF. The nucleotides are TGTGCCATCAGTCTAGCGGGGGGCGAAGAGACCCAGTACTTC.